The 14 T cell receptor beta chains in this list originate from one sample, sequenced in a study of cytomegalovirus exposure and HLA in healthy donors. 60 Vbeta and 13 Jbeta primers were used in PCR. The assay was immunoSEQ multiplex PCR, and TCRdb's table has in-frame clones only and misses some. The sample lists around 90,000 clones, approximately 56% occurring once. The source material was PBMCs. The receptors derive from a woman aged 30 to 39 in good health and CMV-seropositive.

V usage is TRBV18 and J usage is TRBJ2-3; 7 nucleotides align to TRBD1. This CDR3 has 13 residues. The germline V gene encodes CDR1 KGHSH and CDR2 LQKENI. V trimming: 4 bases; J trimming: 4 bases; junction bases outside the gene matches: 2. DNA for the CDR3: TGTGCCAGCTCACGACAGGGTTCAGATACGCAGTATTTT. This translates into CASSRQGSDTQYF.

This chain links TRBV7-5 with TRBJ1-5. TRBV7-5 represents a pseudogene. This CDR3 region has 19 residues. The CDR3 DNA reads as TGTGTCAGAAGCACGCGAAACCGGAGGGCCTGGTATAGCAATCAGCCCCAGCATTTT. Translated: CVRSTRNRRAWYSNQPQHF.

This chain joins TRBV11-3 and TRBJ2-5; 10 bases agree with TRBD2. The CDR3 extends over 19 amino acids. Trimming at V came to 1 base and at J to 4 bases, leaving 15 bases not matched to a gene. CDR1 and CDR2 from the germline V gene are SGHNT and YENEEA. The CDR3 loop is CASSLVEFGAGGFLETQYF. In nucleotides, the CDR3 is TGTGCCAGCAGCTTAGTGGAATTTGGAGCGGGGGGGTTTCTAGAGACCCAGTACTTC.

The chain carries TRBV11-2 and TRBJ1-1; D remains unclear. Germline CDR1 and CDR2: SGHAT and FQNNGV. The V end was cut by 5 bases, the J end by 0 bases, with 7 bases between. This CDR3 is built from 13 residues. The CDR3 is CASSLQLNTEAFF. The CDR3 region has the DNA TGTGCCAGCAGCCTACAGTTGAACACTGAAGCTTTCTTT.

In nucleotides, the CDR3 is TGTGCCACCTCCCGGGGGGGCCGGGCAGATACGCAGTATTTT. Amino acid sequence: CATSRGGRADTQYF. This chain uses TRBV2 with TRBJ2-3; 8 bases map to TRBD2. CDR1 and CDR2 from the germline V gene are SNHLY and FYNNEI. The junction had 10 bases not matched to a gene; V was cut back by 10 bases and J by 4 bases. CDR3 length: 14 residues.

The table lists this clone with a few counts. The DNA of the CDR3 is TGTGCCAGCAGCAGGGGGGGGGCGCGGAACACCGGGGAGCTGTTTTTT. It is translated as CASSRGGARNTGELFF. V is TRBV9 and J is TRBJ2-2; D perhaps matches TRBD2 (7 bases). The ends were cut back, 4 bases at V and 1 base at J, with 14 bases in the middle. The CDR3 has 16 amino acids. Germline-derived CDR1 and CDR2 are SGDLS and YYNGEE.

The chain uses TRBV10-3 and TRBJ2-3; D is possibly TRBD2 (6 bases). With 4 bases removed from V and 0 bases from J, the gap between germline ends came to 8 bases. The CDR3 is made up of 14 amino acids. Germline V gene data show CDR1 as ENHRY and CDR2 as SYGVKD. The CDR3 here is CAISVGGSTDTQYF. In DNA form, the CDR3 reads TGTGCCATCAGTGTGGGGGGAAGCACAGATACGCAGTATTTT.

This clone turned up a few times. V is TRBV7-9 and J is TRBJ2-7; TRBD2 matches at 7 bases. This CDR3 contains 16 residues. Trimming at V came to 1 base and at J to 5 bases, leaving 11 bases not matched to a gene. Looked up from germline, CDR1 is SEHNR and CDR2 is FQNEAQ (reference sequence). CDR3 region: CASSLGGSAGRDEQYF. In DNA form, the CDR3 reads TGTGCCAGCAGCTTAGGGGGGTCGGCAGGGAGGGACGAGCAGTACTTC.

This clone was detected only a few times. The CDR3 sequence: CASSLGGGNQPQHF. CDR3 in DNA: TGCGCCAGCAGCTTAGGGGGCGGCAATCAGCCCCAGCATTTT. The chain recombines TRBV5-1 with TRBJ1-5, with 7 bases lining up with TRBD1. The V and J ends lost 2 bases and 2 bases, in that order; junction bases with no gene match: 1. Germline V gene data show CDR1 as SGHRS and CDR2 as YFSETQ. The CDR3 spans 14 residues.

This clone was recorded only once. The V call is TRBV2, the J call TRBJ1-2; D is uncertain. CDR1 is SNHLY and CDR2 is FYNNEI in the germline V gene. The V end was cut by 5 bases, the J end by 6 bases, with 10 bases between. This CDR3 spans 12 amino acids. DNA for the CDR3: TGTGCCAGCAGTAGAACGAGGGATGGCTACACCTTC. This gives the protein CASSRTRDGYTF. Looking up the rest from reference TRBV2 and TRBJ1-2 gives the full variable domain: EPEVTQTPSHQVTQMGQEVILRCVPISNHLYFYWYRQILGQKVEFLVSFYNNEISEKSEIFDDQFSVERPDGSNFTLKIRSTKLEDSAMYFCASSRTRDGYTFGSGTRLTVV.

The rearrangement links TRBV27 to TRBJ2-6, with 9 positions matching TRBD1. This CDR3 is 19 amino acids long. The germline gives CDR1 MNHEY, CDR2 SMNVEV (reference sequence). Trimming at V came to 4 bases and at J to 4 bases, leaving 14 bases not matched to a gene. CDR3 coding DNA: TGTGCCAGCAGTTCTACAGGGGGCGTAGTAAGTCGGGGGGCCAACGTCCTGACTTTC. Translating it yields CASSSTGGVVSRGANVLTF.

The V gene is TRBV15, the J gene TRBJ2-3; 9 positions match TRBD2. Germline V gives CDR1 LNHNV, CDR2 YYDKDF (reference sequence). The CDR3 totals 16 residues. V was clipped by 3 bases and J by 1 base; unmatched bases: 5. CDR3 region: CATSRGSGGGTDTQYF. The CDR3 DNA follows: TGTGCCACCAGCAGGGGTAGCGGGGGTGGCACAGATACGCAGTATTTT.

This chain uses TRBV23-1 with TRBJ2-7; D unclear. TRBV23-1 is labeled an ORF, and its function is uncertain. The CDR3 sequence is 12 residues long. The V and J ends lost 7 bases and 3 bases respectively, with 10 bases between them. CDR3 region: CASKGECYEQYF. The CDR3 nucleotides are TGCGCCAGCAAAGGAGAGTGCTACGAGCAGTACTTC.

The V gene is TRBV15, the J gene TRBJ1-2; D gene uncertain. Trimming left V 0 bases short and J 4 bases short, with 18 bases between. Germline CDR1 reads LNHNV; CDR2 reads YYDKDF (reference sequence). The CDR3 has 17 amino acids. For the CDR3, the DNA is TGTGCCACCAGCAGAGATTCGTTGGCAGGTGAAACCTATGGCTACACCTTC. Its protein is CATSRDSLAGETYGYTF. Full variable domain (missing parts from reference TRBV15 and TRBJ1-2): DAMVIQNPRYQVTQFGKPVTLSCSQTLNHNVMYWYQQKSSQAPKLLFHYYDKDFNNEADTPDNFQSRRPNTSFCFLDIRSPGLGDTAMYLCATSRDSLAGETYGYTFGSGTRLTVV.